This T cell receptor beta chain emerged from a study of blood T cell repertoires in COVID-19. Study summary: Samples came from the United States, Italy and Spain, spanning acute and convalescent COVID-19. The analysed material was cDNA or gDNA that came from T cells, B-cell-depleted T cells, or PBMCs.

Original handling: Using reference gene primer amplification, nucleated cell counts were estimated. The repertoire was sequenced with immunoSEQ multiplex PCR; TCRdb's copy has only in-frame clones and lacks some. V and J calls and clone size are given by that table; D and trimming were obtained from the DNA. The repertoire holds a few hundred thousand clones, with 85% as singletons. CDR3 size: 15 residues. Losses at the gene ends were 6 bases for V and 5 bases for J; bases not matched to a gene: 8. Germline CDR1 MNHEY, CDR2 SMNVEV (reference sequence). The TCR originated in a woman between 18 and 29 years old with acute or convalescent COVID-19. The chain employs TRBV27 and TRBJ2-7; 12 bases align to TRBD2. Sequenced material: peripheral blood. In DNA, the CDR3 is TGTGCCAGCAGGACCGGGACTAGCGGGTGGGACGAGCAGTACTTC. Its protein is CASRTGTSGWDEQYF.